This T cell receptor beta chain was sequenced in a study of cytomegalovirus exposure and HLA in healthy donors. The overall study: In an earlier analysis, 95 million to 140 million unique TCR beta sequences were found from 150 million to 200 million T cells.

Healthy bone marrow donors made up the donor group. Turning to this clone: The antigen is unknown.

V lost 5 bases and J 3 bases, leaving 5 bases between the germline ends. Germline-derived CDR1 and CDR2 are SGHDN and FVKESK. The CDR3 loop spans 11 amino acids. Findings of the study overall: Reports showed the classifier diagnosing cytomegalovirus status with high specificity and sensitivity. The authors later linked a missense DCLRE1C variant to TCR beta V- and J-gene trimming.

The PCR employed 60 Vbeta primers together with 13 Jbeta primers. Assay: immunoSEQ multiplex PCR; the TCRdb copy retains only in-frame clones and omits some. This table holds 110,000 to 150,000 clones, approximately 74% found once. The specimen was PBMCs. The V gene is TRBV14, the J gene TRBJ2-7; D is uncertain. The TCR sequence derives from a man between 18 and 35 years old in good health and CMV-seropositive. CDR3 nucleotides: TGTGCCAGCAGCTCCTACTACGAGCAGTACTTC. As protein: CASSSYYEQYF.